This TCR beta chain was sequenced for a study of blood T cell repertoires in COVID-19. Only one count was recorded for this clone. The CDR3 consists of 14 residues. Trimming stripped 1 base from V and 3 bases from J, with 8 bases between. Germline CDR1 SGHTS, CDR2 YDEGEE. Authors' methods: Using reference gene primer amplification, nucleated cell counts were estimated. Some clones are missing from TCRdb's copy, which holds only in-frame ones; the method was immunoSEQ multiplex PCR. V and J calls plus clone size are reproduced from that table; the DNA served to infer D and trimming. The table includes some 150,000 clones, about four fifths detected once.

The sequence was collected from a human donor in a cohort sampled during active COVID-19. Sample: peripheral blood. The rearrangement uses TRBV5-8 and TRBJ1-5; D perhaps matches TRBD1 (5 bases). The CDR3 loop is CASSLRGNNQPQHF. In DNA form, the CDR3 reads TGTGCCAGCAGCTTGCGGGGGAACAATCAGCCCCAGCATTTT.